The rows below give T cell receptor beta chains drawn from one sample of a study of post-analysis software for immune sequencing data. TCRdb ran MiXCR on the PCR reads and lists one entry per CDR3 protein. The table shows fewer than 550,000 distinct CDR3 sequences, with 30% to 40% occurring only once. The specimen was blood. Receptors originate from a girl younger than 18 with multiple sclerosis. Each CDR3 is given with its conserved first and last residue. A D gene is named only where the DNA matches it firmly. Some rows mark clone size as missing; the rest say once, few, many or name a class of expanded clone.

NA	NA	TRBJ1-6	TRBV7-9	CASSLTNSPLHF	TGTGCCAGCAGCTTAACGAATTCACCCCTCCACTTT
TRBD2	NA	TRBJ2-1	TRBV7-9	CASSPRVAGGGQFF	TGTGCCAGCAGCCCTAGGGTAGCGGGAGGTGGGCAGTTCTTC
TRBD2	NA	TRBJ2-5	TRBV4-1	CASSQTFLSLAGNGSQYF	TGCGCCAGCAGCCAAACGTTTTTATCACTAGCGGGGAATGGGTCCCAGTACTTC
NA	NA	TRBJ2-7	TRBV4-1	CASSQGPGDEQYF	TGCGCCAGCAGCCAAGGTCCAGGGGACGAGCAGTACTTC
TRBD1	NA	TRBJ2-3	TRBV11-2	CASSADRGFSTDTQYF	TGTGCCAGCAGCGCCGACAGGGGGTTCAGCACAGATACGCAGTATTTT
NA	NA	TRBJ1-1	TRBV19	CASSEVRANTEAFF	TGTGCCAGTAGCGAAGTAAGGGCGAACACTGAAGCTTTCTTT
NA	NA	TRBJ1-2	TRBV4-1	CASSQPVGQRNGYTF	TGCGCCAGCAGCCAGCCGGTTGGACAGCGAAATGGCTACACCTTC
NA	NA	TRBJ2-2	TRBV24-1	CATSEFGELFF	TGTGCCACCAGTGAATTCGGGGAGCTGTTTTTT
NA	NA	TRBJ2-1	TRBV5-1	CASSPGDMDEQFF	TGCGCCAGCAGCCCCGGAGACATGGATGAGCAGTTCTTC
NA	NA	TRBJ2-3	TRBV12-3/TRBV12-4	CASSLSRNTQYF	TGTGCCAGCAGTTTATCAAGAAATACGCAGTATTTT
NA	NA	TRBJ1-2	TRBV5-1	CASSLGSLGPSGYTF	TGCGCCAGCAGCTTGGGTTCTTTGGGGCCGAGTGGCTACACCTTC
TRBD2	NA	TRBJ2-7	TRBV4-1	CASSRRPSGAYEQYF	TGCGCCAGCAGCCGTCGCCCTAGCGGAGCCTACGAGCAGTACTTC
NA	NA	TRBJ2-7	TRBV7-2	CASSLGSGFEQYF	TGTGCCAGCAGCTTAGGGAGTGGGTTCGAGCAGTACTTC
TRBD2	NA	TRBJ2-3	TRBV11-2	CASSLDLPAGSTDTQYF	TGTGCCAGCAGCTTAGATCTACCAGCGGGGAGCACAGATACGCAGTATTTT
TRBD1	NA	TRBJ1-5	TRBV7-8	CASSLGTGGAGLDQPQHF	TGTGCCAGCAGCTTAGGGACAGGGGGCGCGGGGCTCGATCAGCCCCAGCATTTT
TRBD2	NA	TRBJ2-7	TRBV20-1	CSATRVLAGGHTYEQYF	TGCAGTGCCACGAGGGTACTAGCGGGGGGACACACCTACGAGCAGTACTTC
TRBD1	NA	TRBJ1-1	TRBV12-3/TRBV12-4	CASTSGQGARTEAFF	TGTGCCAGCACCTCGGGACAGGGGGCGAGGACTGAAGCTTTCTTT
TRBD1	NA	TRBJ1-1	TRBV2	CASSAPQQGTEAFF	TGTGCCAGCAGTGCGCCGCAACAGGGGACTGAAGCTTTCTTT
TRBD2	NA	TRBJ2-5	TRBV12-3/TRBV12-4	CASTPGGRAETQYF	TGTGCCAGCACCCCCGGAGGGAGGGCAGAGACCCAGTACTTC
TRBD1	NA	TRBJ1-2	TRBV7-8	CASSPRTGGSLRGYTF	TGTGCCAGCAGCCCGAGGACAGGAGGCTCCTTACGGGGCTACACCTTC
NA	few	TRBJ1-2	TRBV29-1	CSVDKGSGIDGYGYTF	TGCAGCGTTGATAAGGGGTCGGGTATCGACGGATATGGCTACACCTTC
TRBD1	NA	TRBJ1-2	TRBV10-3	CTISQGADGYTF	TGTACCATCAGCCAGGGGGCCGATGGCTACACCTTC
NA	NA	TRBJ1-2	TRBV10-3	CAISESQRDYGYTF	TGTGCCATCAGTGAGTCGCAACGGGACTATGGCTACACCTTC
TRBD2	NA	TRBJ2-2	TRBV4-2	CASSQPGLAPGELFF	TGTGCCAGCAGCCAACCGGGACTAGCGCCCGGGGAGCTGTTTTTT
NA	once	TRBJ1-1	TRBV20-1	CSARDGGGTSEAFF	TGCAGTGCTAGAGATGGGGGGGGAACTTCTGAAGCTTTCTTT
NA	few	TRBJ2-3	TRBV24-1	CATSDPSGTDTQYF	TGTGCCACCAGTGATCCCTCAGGGACAGATACGCAGTATTTT
NA	NA	TRBJ2-7	TRBV5-1	CASSLGGPHSYEQYF	TGCGCCAGCAGCTTGGGGGGTCCCCACAGCTACGAGCAGTACTTC
TRBD2	NA	TRBJ2-3	TRBV4-2	CASSPTGLALDTQYF	TGTGCCAGCAGCCCCACGGGACTAGCACTTGATACGCAGTATTTT
NA	NA	TRBJ1-2	TRBV29-1	CSVEIGENGYTF	TGCAGCGTTGAAATTGGGGAAAATGGCTACACCTTC
NA	NA	TRBJ2-1	TRBV6-6	CASGPQGHYNEQFF	TGTGCCAGCGGACCTCAAGGACACTACAATGAGCAGTTCTTC
TRBD1	NA	TRBJ1-2	TRBV6-5	CASWTGGYGYTF	TGTGCCAGCTGGACAGGGGGGTATGGCTACACCTTC
NA	few	TRBJ1-2	TRBV24-1	CATSDSGLGYTF	TGTGCCACCAGTGACTCGGGGCTTGGCTACACCTTC
NA	NA	TRBJ2-1	TRBV7-6	CASSWTVYNEQFF	TGTGCCAGCAGCTGGACAGTTTACAATGAGCAGTTCTTC
NA	few	TRBJ1-1	TRBV5-1	CASSYRGPNTEAFF	TGCGCCAGCAGCTACCGGGGCCCGAACACTGAAGCTTTCTTT
NA	NA	TRBJ2-7	TRBV6-5	CASSYSRPSDSYEQYF	TGTGCCAGCAGTTACTCGAGACCCTCCGACTCCTACGAGCAGTACTTC
TRBD2	few	TRBJ2-3	TRBV7-9	CASSSLAGYTDTQYF	TGTGCCAGCAGCTCACTAGCGGGATACACAGATACGCAGTATTTT
NA	NA	TRBJ2-3	TRBV7-3	CASSSGPPGDTQYF	TGTGCCAGCAGCTCGGGACCCCCAGGGGATACGCAGTATTTT
NA	few	TRBJ2-1	TRBV29-1	CSVAGVSYNEQFF	TGCAGCGTTGCGGGGGTCTCCTACAATGAGCAGTTCTTC
NA	few	TRBJ2-3	TRBV9	CASAPGSSTDTQYF	TGTGCCAGCGCCCCCGGGTCTAGCACAGATACGCAGTATTTT
NA	few	TRBJ2-1	TRBV6-5	CASSYDKGLYNEQFF	TGTGCCAGCAGTTACGATAAGGGGCTCTACAATGAGCAGTTCTTC
TRBD1	few	TRBJ2-4	TRBV6-1	CASSDPGQGAREENIQYF	TGTGCCAGCAGTGACCCGGGACAGGGGGCTAGGGAGGAAAACATTCAGTACTTC
TRBD1	NA	TRBJ2-5	TRBV7-2	CASSPQGGMETQYF	TGTGCCAGCAGCCCACAAGGGGGCATGGAGACCCAGTACTTC
TRBD1	many	TRBJ2-5	TRBV9	CASSPTGGQETQYF	TGTGCCAGCAGCCCTACAGGGGGCCAAGAGACCCAGTACTTC
NA	NA	TRBJ2-1	TRBV3-1	CASSQERGSRYEQFF	TGTGCCAGCAGCCAAGAGAGGGGGAGTCGGTATGAGCAGTTCTTC
TRBD2	few	TRBJ2-1	TRBV2	CASKTSGGLFEQFF	TGTGCCAGCAAAACTAGCGGGGGGTTATTTGAGCAGTTCTTC
NA	NA	TRBJ2-3	TRBV5-5	CASSLEAGRPQTQYF	TGTGCCAGCAGCTTGGAGGCGGGGCGACCCCAAACGCAGTATTTT
TRBD1	NA	TRBJ2-2	TRBV5-1	CATRDRATGELFF	TGCGCCACCCGGGACAGGGCGACCGGGGAGCTGTTTTTT
NA	few	TRBJ1-5	TRBV4-2	CASSPGTLWRDQPQHF	TGTGCCAGCAGCCCCGGGACACTCTGGCGGGATCAGCCCCAGCATTTT
NA	NA	TRBJ2-3	TRBV6-1	CASSASTGNTQYF	TGTGCCAGCAGTGCCTCGACAGGCAATACGCAGTATTTT
TRBD2	few	TRBJ2-5	TRBV2	CASSGTSGSQETQYF	TGTGCCAGCAGTGGGACTAGCGGGAGCCAAGAGACCCAGTACTTC
NA	once	TRBJ2-6	TRBV20-1	CSARTQGANVLTF	TGCAGTGCGAGAACCCAGGGGGCCAACGTCCTGACTTTC
NA	many	TRBJ2-7	TRBV5-1	CASSPTGYEQYF	TGTGCCAGCAGCCCCACAGGGTACGAGCAGTACTTC
NA	NA	TRBJ1-2	TRBV28	CASTPLSYGYTF	TGTGCCAGCACCCCCTTAAGCTATGGCTACACCTTC
NA	NA	TRBJ2-5	TRBV20-1	CSAKSALRGRSRETQYF	TGCAGTGCCAAAAGCGCCCTCCGGGGGCGGTCCAGGGAGACCCAGTACTTC
NA	NA	TRBJ1-2	TRBV6-5	CASSNLGGVHCGYTF	TGTGCCAGCAGCAACCTCGGGGGTGTTCATTGTGGCTACACCTTC